This TCR beta chain was recorded in a study of blood T cell repertoires in COVID-19. This table comes from immunoSEQ multiplex PCR, and its TCRdb copy is limited to in-frame clones, with some not included. This sample has around 270,000 clones; 80% to 85% occur once, and the top ten carry about 15%. This clone has a single count. CDR1 and CDR2 from the germline V gene are SGHDT and YYEEEE. V lost 6 bases, J lost 2 bases, and 10 bases lay in between. The CDR3 runs to 13 residues. V usage is TRBV5-6 and J usage is TRBJ2-3; tentative D call: TRBD1 (6 bases). Sequencing was done on a sample of peripheral blood. This clonotype was obtained from a person between 70 and 80 years old with COVID-19, enrolled during active disease. CDR3 protein: CASNGQNTDTQYF. CDR3 bases: TGTGCCAGCAATGGACAGAACACAGATACGCAGTATTTT.